This TCR beta chain was profiled in a study of blood T cell repertoires in COVID-19. Whole-study context: Samples taken during acute and convalescent COVID-19 were collected in the United States, Italy and Spain.

This CDR3 spans 16 amino acids. CDR1 is KGHDR and CDR2 is SFDVKD in the germline V gene. Trimming removed 1 base from V and 3 bases from J, with 14 bases in between. Methods used by the authors: Quantification of nucleated cells was approximated via reference gene primer amplification. Profiling relied on immunoSEQ multiplex PCR, and the TCRdb table lists in-frame clones only, not all of them. V, J and clone size reflect that table, while D and trimming were determined from the DNA. The sample includes approximately 290,000 clones, roughly 88% seen only once; the top ten take 3.5% to 5.5%. The sequence was collected from a woman aged 25 to 45 who had recovered from COVID-19. The specimen sequenced was PBMCs or T cells enriched from blood (not recorded which). The genes are TRBV24-1 and TRBJ2-5, with a weak D call TRBD1 (6 bases). The CDR3 DNA is TGTGCCACCAGTGATTTTCGAACAGGGAAGGAAGAGACCCAGTACTTC. Its protein product is CATSDFRTGKEETQYF.